The T cell receptor beta chain described here comes from a study of control samples from healthy donors and cancer patients. Method: immunoSEQ multiplex PCR; TCRdb's copy keeps in-frame clones and lacks some. The sample records around 99,000 clones, around 89% being singletons. The sequence derives from a woman between 50 and 59 years old in good health. The sequenced sample was blood.

CDR3 DNA: TGTGCCAGCACTCGGGCGGGGAACACTGAAGCTTTCTTT. Translation gives CASTRAGNTEAFF. The V gene is TRBV2, the J gene TRBJ1-1; the D is unclear. Trimming pared 7 bases from V and 1 base from J, leaving 10 bases between. Germline values: CDR1 SNHLY, CDR2 FYNNEI. The CDR3 length is 13 residues. Together with reference TRBV2 and TRBJ1-1, the CDR3 gives the full variable domain: EPEVTQTPSHQVTQMGQEVILRCVPISNHLYFYWYRQILGQKVEFLVSFYNNEISEKSEIFDDQFSVERPDGSNFTLKIRSTKLEDSAMYFCASTRAGNTEAFFGQGTRLTVV.